These 2 T cell receptor beta chains share one sample of origin, sequenced in a study of shared clonotypes between healthy human individuals. Assay: immunoSEQ multiplex PCR; the TCRdb copy retains only in-frame clones and omits some. Of roughly 1,500,000 clones detected, around 98.5% appear once; the ten largest clones hold 0.36%. Source material: naive CD4+ T cells sorted from blood. This sample's subset: CD45RA+ positively selected. Source of these receptors: a man in his thirties or forties in good health.

Concerning this clone itself: This sample also contains other DNA sequences that code for the same CDR3. This chain joins TRBV19 and TRBJ1-3; no reliable D call. The CDR3 length is 13 residues. The germline V and J ends were trimmed by 9 bases and 1 base, with 10 bases remaining between them. The germline gives CDR1 LNHDA, CDR2 SQIVND (reference sequence). The CDR3 sequence is CASGRTSGNTIYF. CDR3 coding DNA: TGTGCCAGCGGACGGACGTCTGGAAACACCATATATTTT.

The chain carries TRBV18 and TRBJ2-1; the D is unclear. Germline values: CDR1 KGHSH, CDR2 LQKENI. The CDR3 loop spans 12 amino acids. Trimming stripped 6 bases from V and 9 bases from J, with 12 bases between. Here the CDR3 reads CASSPTSREQFF. The DNA for the CDR3 is TGTGCCAGCTCCCCCACCTCCCGTGAGCAGTTCTTC.